This T cell receptor beta chain was profiled in a study of T cell responses to AZD1222 COVID-19 vaccine. Study background: Pooling covered second doses at about 4 or about 12 weeks.

Trimming removed 3 bases at V and 4 bases at J, with 12 bases between. Per the germline V gene, CDR1 is GTSNPN and CDR2 is SVGIG (reference sequence). This CDR3 has 14 residues. General study results and limits: At baseline, just a handful of AZD1222 recipients tested seropositive.

This clone was counted only a few times. Antigen unknown. This table comes from immunoSEQ multiplex PCR, and its TCRdb copy is limited to in-frame clones, with some not included. The data contain just over 65,000 clones, more than 75% of them seen just once; the ten biggest clones take up roughly 17%. The sample consisted of peripheral blood, taken on day 0 of AZD1222 vaccination. This TCR was recovered from an adult in good health. The chain is built from TRBV30 and TRBJ2-2; D is ambiguous. The CDR3 coding sequence is TGTGCCTGGAGAACGGGTGGGGTCACCGGGGAGCTGTTTTTT. Amino acid sequence: CAWRTGGVTGELFF.